Included here is one TCR beta chain sequence, with context. Its antigen is as yet unknown. The sample belongs to a study of shared clonotypes between healthy human individuals. Study-level points and caveats: Sorted-subset sequencing, rarefaction showed, was incomplete despite large depth. Sequencing depth was expected to affect clonotype sharing among donors.

The germline V and J ends were trimmed by 8 bases and 5 bases, with 16 bases remaining between them. The length of the CDR3 is 14 residues. Germline V gene lookup returns CDR1 MNHEY and CDR2 SVGAGI. In the authors' workflow: ImmunoSEQ supplied junction-only sequences lacking quality scores, so filtering was different. Sequencing was performed with immunoSEQ multiplex PCR; in TCRdb, only in-frame clones are kept and a portion is missing. From that table come the V and J calls and clone size; the DNA was used to work out D and trimming. Of around 2,000,000 clones listed, over 85% are singletons. Selected positively for CCR7 and CD45RO-negative, naive CD8 cells excluded terminally differentiated effector memory CD45RA+ cells.

This clonotype was sampled from a man in his late teens or twenties in good health. The chain has TRBV6-5 and TRBJ2-1, with D possibly matching TRBD2 (5 bases). Sequencing input: naive CD8+ T cells sorted from blood. CDR3 protein: CASDLSADNNEQFF. The CDR3 DNA sequence: TGTGCCAGCGACCTTAGCGCCGACAACAATGAGCAGTTCTTC.